This is a list of T cell receptor beta chains from one sample in a study of T cell responses to AZD1222 COVID-19 vaccine. Repertoires were generated with immunoSEQ multiplex PCR, while TCRdb's copy carries only in-frame clones and drops some. This table has about 110,000 clones, around 90% appearing once. Specimen: peripheral blood, collected 28 days after the second AZD1222 dose. These receptors were collected from an adult who received the AZD1222 COVID-19 vaccine. CDR3s include the opening cysteine and the closing phenylalanine or tryptophan. The order of the fields is J gene, V gene, D gene, clone size, CDR3 DNA, CDR3 protein. The D gene is left open where the match is weak. For some rows the clone size is stated as once, few or many, or as a class when expanded; others skip it.

j_gene: TRBJ1-6; v_gene: TRBV28; d_gene: -; abundance: -; CDR3nt: TGTGCCAGCAGTTACAGGATTGGGGATTCACCCCTCCACTTT; CDR3aa: CASSYRIGDSPLHF
j_gene: TRBJ1-6; v_gene: TRBV6-5; d_gene: -; abundance: -; CDR3nt: TGTGCCACCTCGACAGGCCTTAATTCACCCCTCCACTTT; CDR3aa: CATSTGLNSPLHF
j_gene: TRBJ2-5; v_gene: TRBV3-1/TRBV3-2; d_gene: -; abundance: once; CDR3nt: TGTGCCAGCAGCCTACGTGGGCGGGGAGGCGTGTACCAAGAGACCCAGTACTTC; CDR3aa: CASSLRGRGGVYQETQYF
j_gene: TRBJ1-1; v_gene: TRBV5-1; d_gene: TRBD1; abundance: -; CDR3nt: TGCGCCAGCAGCTTGGGGGACAGGGGCCAGAACACTGAAGCTTTCTTT; CDR3aa: CASSLGDRGQNTEAFF
j_gene: TRBJ1-2; v_gene: TRBV29-1; d_gene: TRBD1; abundance: -; CDR3nt: TGCAGCGCAGCGGGACAGCCAAAACTGGGCTACACCTTC; CDR3aa: CSAAGQPKLGYTF
j_gene: TRBJ1-1; v_gene: TRBV2; d_gene: -; abundance: -; CDR3nt: TGTGCCAGCAGGATGGGGGGAGTGAACACTGAAGCTTTCTTT; CDR3aa: CASRMGGVNTEAFF
j_gene: TRBJ2-7; v_gene: TRBV27; d_gene: TRBD1; abundance: -; CDR3nt: TGTGCCAGCAGGACCGACAGGGGCCTGGAGCAGTACTTC; CDR3aa: CASRTDRGLEQYF
j_gene: TRBJ1-2; v_gene: TRBV6-4; d_gene: -; abundance: once; CDR3nt: TGTGCCAGCAGTGGAGGAGGGTTCCCTTTTTCTTATGGCTACACCTTC; CDR3aa: CASSGGGFPFSYGYTF
j_gene: TRBJ2-2; v_gene: TRBV11-1; d_gene: TRBD2; abundance: -; CDR3nt: TGTGCCAGCAGCCCGCGGGTAGCGGGGGGGTTCGGGGAGCTGTTTTTT; CDR3aa: CASSPRVAGGFGELFF
j_gene: TRBJ2-7; v_gene: TRBV28; d_gene: TRBD2; abundance: -; CDR3nt: TGTGCCAGCAGTTTCTTGACTAGCGGGTCATACGAGCAGTACTTC; CDR3aa: CASSFLTSGSYEQYF
j_gene: TRBJ1-1; v_gene: TRBV7-7; d_gene: TRBD1; abundance: -; CDR3nt: TGTGCTAGCAGCCCGTGGACAGGGATGAACACTGAAGCTTTCTTT; CDR3aa: CASSPWTGMNTEAFF
j_gene: TRBJ1-2; v_gene: TRBV5-1; d_gene: TRBD1; abundance: -; CDR3nt: TGCGCCAGCAGGGTCGACAGGGACTATGGCTACACCTTC; CDR3aa: CASRVDRDYGYTF
j_gene: TRBJ1-4; v_gene: TRBV2; d_gene: -; abundance: -; CDR3nt: TGTGCCAGCAGTGGGGTTACAGGGTCTAATGAAAAACTGTTTTTT; CDR3aa: CASSGVTGSNEKLFF
j_gene: TRBJ1-2; v_gene: TRBV11-2; d_gene: TRBD1; abundance: once; CDR3nt: TGTGCCAGCAGCCCCCGTACCGGGGACAGGGACGGCTACACCTTC; CDR3aa: CASSPRTGDRDGYTF
j_gene: TRBJ2-1; v_gene: TRBV29-1; d_gene: -; abundance: -; CDR3nt: TGCAGCGTTGAATCGCAATTCACAATTAGCTCCTACAATGAGCAGTTCTTC; CDR3aa: CSVESQFTISSYNEQFF
j_gene: TRBJ2-5; v_gene: TRBV11-2; d_gene: -; abundance: -; CDR3nt: TGTGCCAGCAGCCAAAGGGCGGGTGTGTCGGAGACCCAGTACTTC; CDR3aa: CASSQRAGVSETQYF
j_gene: TRBJ1-3; v_gene: TRBV11-2; d_gene: TRBD1; abundance: -; CDR3nt: TGTGCCAGCAGCTTTCCCCGAGACAGGGGGCTTGGAAACACCATATATTTT; CDR3aa: CASSFPRDRGLGNTIYF
j_gene: TRBJ1-1; v_gene: TRBV27; d_gene: TRBD1; abundance: -; CDR3nt: TGTGCCAGCACTCACCCCAAAGGGGGCCAAGCGACCACTGAAGCTTTCTTT; CDR3aa: CASTHPKGGQATTEAFF
j_gene: TRBJ1-1; v_gene: TRBV7-8; d_gene: TRBD1; abundance: -; CDR3nt: TGTGCCAGCAGCTTAATAACCGGGACAGCAATAAATGAAGCTTTCTTT; CDR3aa: CASSLITGTAINEAFF
j_gene: TRBJ2-1; v_gene: TRBV15; d_gene: -; abundance: once; CDR3nt: TGTGCCACCAGCAGAGATGTGGGGGCGGGCTTTGAGCAGTTCTTC; CDR3aa: CATSRDVGAGFEQFF